This TCR beta chain was captured in a study of blood T cell repertoires in COVID-19 (dated by TCRdb to 2018 to 2021). Looking at the study overall: Collaborator samples came from the United States, Italy and Spain and covered acute and convalescent phases of COVID-19. The prospective study material was composed of cDNA or gDNA derived from T cells, B-cell-depleted T cells, or PBMCs. Deeply sampled blood TCRbeta repertoires from subjects exposed to, actively infected with, or recovered from COVID-19 were included in the dataset. The repertoires were made available in a free public database intended to serve as a resource for research on the immune response to SARS-CoV-2. The samples were drawn from two sources: the first 160 participants of the ongoing ImmuneRACE study, and 1,000 to 1,500 subjects contributed by 6 global collaborators. The sample metadata nearly always contained a de-identified subject ID, COVID-19 status, age in years and sex. Where available, HLA class I and class II types were obtained from metadata supplied by the sample provider rather than from assay-based typing.

The CDR1 and CDR2 encoded by the germline V gene are SGHRS and YFSETQ. V ends up 0 bases short and J 6 bases short, with an unmatched junction base count of 2. From its cysteine to its phenylalanine, the CDR3 spans 15 amino acids. Only the CDR3 portion is preserved as DNA: 45 bases, with reading frame beginning at the first base. A word on this clone: Its antigen specificity is not known. No per-base quality is available; no much larger clone lies one base away.

Collaborating institutions collected whole blood in K2EDTA tubes following their own protocols. For TCRbeta analysis, collaborators shipped samples in one of three forms: frozen whole blood, isolated PBMCs, or DNA extracted from either of those sample types. Broader findings and caveats from the paper: The amount of clinical and demographic metadata varied by source and participant and was provided uncurated.

TCRbeta CDR3 regions were amplified from genomic DNA using the immunoSEQ Assay, a bias-controlled multiplex PCR. For the original study's pipeline: Within the assay, amplification of reference gene primers was used to estimate how many nucleated cells each sample contained. To quantify the absolute abundance of each unique TCRbeta CDR3 rearrangement, sequence reads were collapsed and filtered. For each sample, productive Simpson clonality was calculated as the square root of Simpson's diversity index across productive rearrangements. Entries here come from immuneACCESS through TCRdb and include only in-frame sequences with V and J called. Some clones fail to appear in such tables; in the studies checked, an unresolved V gene covers under half of the shortfall, and the cause of the remainder is unknown. The V and J calls and clone size come from that table; D and trimming were worked out from the DNA. The sample yields around 70,000 clones; around 84% were counted once. The ten largest clones take up 3.5% to 5% of the sample.

The chain is made from TRBV5-1 and TRBJ2-1, and TRBD2 aligns with 11 junction nucleotides. The sample consisted of peripheral blood. This TCR came from a man aged 45 to 65 with acute or convalescent COVID-19. At the DNA level, the sequence is TGCGCCAGCAGCTTGGGAGGGACTAGCGGCAATGAGCAGTTCTTC. This gives the protein CASSLGGTSGNEQFF.